This TCR beta chain was sequenced in a study of shared clonotypes between healthy human individuals. Study background: Per donor, CD8 memory used one plate, CD8 naive used two, CD4 memory used three and CD4 naive used three.

The table came from immunoSEQ multiplex PCR; TCRdb's copy has only in-frame clones and leaves some out. Of millions of clones detected, 90% to 95% appear once; the ten largest clones hold around 0.4%. Germline lookup yields CDR1 SGHAT and CDR2 FQNNGV. V gave up 1 base and J gave up 5 bases; unmatched junction bases: 7. This CDR3 spans 17 amino acids. The chain has TRBV11-2 and TRBJ2-7; 14 bases are shared with TRBD2. The origin of this receptor is a young man in good health. Some clones in this sample may be carry-over from other donors' samples. Sequences were obtained from naive CD4+ T cells from PBMCs. Documented subset: CD45RA+ positively selected. The CDR3 region is CASSLAGTSGREDEQYF. In DNA form, the CDR3 reads TGTGCCAGCAGCTTAGCTGGGACTAGCGGGAGAGAGGACGAGCAGTACTTC.